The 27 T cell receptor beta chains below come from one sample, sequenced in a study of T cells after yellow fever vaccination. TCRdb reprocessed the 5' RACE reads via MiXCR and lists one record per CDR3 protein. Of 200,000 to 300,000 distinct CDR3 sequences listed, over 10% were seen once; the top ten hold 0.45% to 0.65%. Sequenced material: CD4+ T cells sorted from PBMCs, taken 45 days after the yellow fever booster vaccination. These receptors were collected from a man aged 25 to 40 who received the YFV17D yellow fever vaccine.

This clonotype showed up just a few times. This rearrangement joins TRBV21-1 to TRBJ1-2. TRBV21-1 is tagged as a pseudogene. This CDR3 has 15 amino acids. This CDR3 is CASRLRARPNYGYTF. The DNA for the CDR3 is TGTGCCAGCCGCCTCAGGGCCAGACCTAACTATGGCTACACCTTC.

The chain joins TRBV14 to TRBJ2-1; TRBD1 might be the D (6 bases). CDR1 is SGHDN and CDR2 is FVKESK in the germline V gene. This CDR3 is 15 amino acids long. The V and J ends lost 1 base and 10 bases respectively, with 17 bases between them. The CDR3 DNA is TGTGCCAGCAGCCAAGGGGATCAGGGGTACGGGGAGCAGTTCTTC. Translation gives CASSQGDQGYGEQFF. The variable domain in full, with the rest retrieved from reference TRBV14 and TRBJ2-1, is EAGVTQFPSHSVIEKGQTVTLRCDPISGHDNLYWYRRVMGKEIKFLLHFVKESKQDESGMPNNRFLAERTGGTYSTLKVQPAELEDSGVYFCASSQGDQGYGEQFFGPGTRLTVL.

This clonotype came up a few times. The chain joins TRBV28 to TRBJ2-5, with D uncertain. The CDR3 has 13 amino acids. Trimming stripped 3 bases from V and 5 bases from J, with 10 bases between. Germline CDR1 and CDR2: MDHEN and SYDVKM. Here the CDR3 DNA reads TGTGCCAGCAGTTTCCCCCTATCGGAGACCCAGTACTTC. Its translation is CASSFPLSETQYF.

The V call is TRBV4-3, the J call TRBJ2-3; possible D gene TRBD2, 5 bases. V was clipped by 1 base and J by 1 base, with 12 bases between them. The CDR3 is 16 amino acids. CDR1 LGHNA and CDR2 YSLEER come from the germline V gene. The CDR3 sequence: CASSQGPPGGTDTQYF. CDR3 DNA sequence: TGCGCCAGCAGCCAAGGTCCCCCCGGGGGCACAGATACGCAGTATTTT.

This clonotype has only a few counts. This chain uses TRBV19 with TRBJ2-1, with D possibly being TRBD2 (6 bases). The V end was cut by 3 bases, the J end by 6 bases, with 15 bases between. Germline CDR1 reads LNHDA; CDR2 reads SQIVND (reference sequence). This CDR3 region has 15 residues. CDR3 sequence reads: CASSIFRGGANEQFF. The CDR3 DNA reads TGTGCCAGTAGTATCTTTCGGGGAGGTGCCAATGAGCAGTTCTTC.

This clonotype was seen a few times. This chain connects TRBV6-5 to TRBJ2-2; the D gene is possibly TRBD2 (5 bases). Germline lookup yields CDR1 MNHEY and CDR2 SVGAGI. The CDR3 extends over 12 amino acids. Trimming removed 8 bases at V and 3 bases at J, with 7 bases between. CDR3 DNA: TGTGCCAGCGTCGGGGACACCGGGGAGCTGTTTTTT. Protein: CASVGDTGELFF.

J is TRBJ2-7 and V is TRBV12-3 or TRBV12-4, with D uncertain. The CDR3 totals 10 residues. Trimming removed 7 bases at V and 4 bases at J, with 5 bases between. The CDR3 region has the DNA TGTGCCAGCACCGCGTACGAGCAGTACTTC. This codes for CASTAYEQYF.

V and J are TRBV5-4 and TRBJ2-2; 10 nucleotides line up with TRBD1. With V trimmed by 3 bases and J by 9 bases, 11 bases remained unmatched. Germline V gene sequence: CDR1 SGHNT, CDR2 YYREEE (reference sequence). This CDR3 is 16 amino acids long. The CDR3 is CASSSPTGGFQRELFF. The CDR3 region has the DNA TGTGCCAGCAGCTCTCCGACAGGGGGCTTTCAGAGGGAGCTGTTTTTT.

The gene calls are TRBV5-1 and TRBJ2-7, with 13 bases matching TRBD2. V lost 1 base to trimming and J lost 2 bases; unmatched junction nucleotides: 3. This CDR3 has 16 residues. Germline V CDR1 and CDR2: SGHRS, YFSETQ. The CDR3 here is CASSLTSGRVPYEQYF. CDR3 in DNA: TGCGCCAGCAGCTTGACTAGCGGGAGGGTCCCCTACGAGCAGTACTTC.

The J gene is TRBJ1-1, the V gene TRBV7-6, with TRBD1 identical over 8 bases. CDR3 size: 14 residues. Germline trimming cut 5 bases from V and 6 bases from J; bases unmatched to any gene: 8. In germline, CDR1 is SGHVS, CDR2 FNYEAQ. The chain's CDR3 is CASSRRQGSAEAFF. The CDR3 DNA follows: TGTGCCAGCAGCCGTAGACAGGGGTCTGCTGAAGCTTTCTTT.

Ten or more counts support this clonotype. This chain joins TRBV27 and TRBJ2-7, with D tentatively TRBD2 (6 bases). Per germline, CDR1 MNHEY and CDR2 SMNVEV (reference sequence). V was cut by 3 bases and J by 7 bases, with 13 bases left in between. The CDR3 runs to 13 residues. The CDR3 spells CASSFSGRGEQYF. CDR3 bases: TGTGCCAGCAGTTTTAGCGGACGGGGGGAGCAGTACTTC.

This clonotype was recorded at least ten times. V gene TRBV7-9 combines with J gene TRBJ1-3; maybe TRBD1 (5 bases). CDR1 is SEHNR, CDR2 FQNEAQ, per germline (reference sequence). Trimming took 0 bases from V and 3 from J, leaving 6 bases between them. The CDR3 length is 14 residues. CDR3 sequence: CASSLADSGNTIYF. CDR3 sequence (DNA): TGTGCCAGCAGCTTAGCTGACAGTGGAAACACCATATATTTT. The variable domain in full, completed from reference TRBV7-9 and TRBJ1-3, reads DTGVSQNPRHKITKRGQNVTFRCDPISEHNRLYWYRQTLGQGPEFLTYFQNEAQLEKSRLLSDRFSAERPKGSFSTLEIQRTEQGDSAMYLCASSLADSGNTIYFGEGSWLTVV.

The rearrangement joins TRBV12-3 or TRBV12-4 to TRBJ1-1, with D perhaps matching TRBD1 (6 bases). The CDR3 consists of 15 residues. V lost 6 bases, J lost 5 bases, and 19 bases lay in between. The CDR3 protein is CASSQEGGVGTEAFF. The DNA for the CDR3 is TGTGCCAGCAGCCAGGAGGGGGGAGTCGGGACTGAAGCTTTCTTT.

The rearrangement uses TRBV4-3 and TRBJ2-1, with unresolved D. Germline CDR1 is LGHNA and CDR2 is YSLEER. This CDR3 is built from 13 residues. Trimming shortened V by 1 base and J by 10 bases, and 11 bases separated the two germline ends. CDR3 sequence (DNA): TGCGCCAGCAGCCAAGTCTCTGGCGAAGAGCAGTTCTTC. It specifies CASSQVSGEEQFF.

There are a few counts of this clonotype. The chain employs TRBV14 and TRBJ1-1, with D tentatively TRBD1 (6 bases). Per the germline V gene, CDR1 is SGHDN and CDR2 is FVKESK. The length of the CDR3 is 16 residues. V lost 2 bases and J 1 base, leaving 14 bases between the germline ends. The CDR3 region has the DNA TGTGCCAGCAGCCAAATACAGGGTCGGGGGAACACTGAAGCTTTCTTT. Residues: CASSQIQGRGNTEAFF. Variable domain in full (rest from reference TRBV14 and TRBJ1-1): EAGVTQFPSHSVIEKGQTVTLRCDPISGHDNLYWYRRVMGKEIKFLLHFVKESKQDESGMPNNRFLAERTGGTYSTLKVQPAELEDSGVYFCASSQIQGRGNTEAFFGQGTRLTVV.

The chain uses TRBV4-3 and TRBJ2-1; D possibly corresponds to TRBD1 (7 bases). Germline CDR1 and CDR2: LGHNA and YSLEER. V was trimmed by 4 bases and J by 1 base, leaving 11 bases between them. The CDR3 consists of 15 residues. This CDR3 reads CASSPQGGSYNEQFF. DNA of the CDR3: TGCGCCAGCAGCCCCCAGGGGGGATCCTACAATGAGCAGTTCTTC.

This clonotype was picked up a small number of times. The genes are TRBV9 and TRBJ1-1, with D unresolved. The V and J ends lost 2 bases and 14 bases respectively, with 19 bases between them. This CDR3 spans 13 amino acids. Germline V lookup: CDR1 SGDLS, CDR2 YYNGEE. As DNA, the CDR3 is TGTGCCAGCAGCGTCGACACTACGTTTGCGGCCTTCTTT. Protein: CASSVDTTFAAFF.

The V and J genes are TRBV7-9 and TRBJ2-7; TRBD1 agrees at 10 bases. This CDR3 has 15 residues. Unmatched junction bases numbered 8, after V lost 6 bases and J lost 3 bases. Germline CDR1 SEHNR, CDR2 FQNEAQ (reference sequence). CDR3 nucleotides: TGTGCCAGCAGTCCCGGACAGGGGGGAGACTACGAGCAGTACTTC. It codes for CASSPGQGGDYEQYF. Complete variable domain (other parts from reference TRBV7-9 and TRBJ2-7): DTGVSQNPRHKITKRGQNVTFRCDPISEHNRLYWYRQTLGQGPEFLTYFQNEAQLEKSRLLSDRFSAERPKGSFSTLEIQRTEQGDSAMYLCASSPGQGGDYEQYFGPGTRLTVT.

This chain's CDR3 is CSALPTSSYNEQFF. In DNA, the CDR3 is TGCAGTGCCCTCCCCACGAGCTCCTACAATGAGCAGTTCTTC. V is TRBV20-1 and J is TRBJ2-1, with D unclear. V gave up 6 bases and J gave up 0 bases, with 12 bases separating them. The CDR3 runs to 14 residues. From germline, CDR1 is DFQATT and CDR2 SNEGSKA (reference sequence).

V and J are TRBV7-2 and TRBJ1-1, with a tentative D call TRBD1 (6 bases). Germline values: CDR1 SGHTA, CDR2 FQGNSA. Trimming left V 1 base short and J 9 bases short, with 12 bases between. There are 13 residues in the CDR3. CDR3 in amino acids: CASSLGAGTQAFF. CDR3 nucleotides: TGTGCCAGCAGCTTAGGCGCCGGGACACAAGCTTTCTTT.

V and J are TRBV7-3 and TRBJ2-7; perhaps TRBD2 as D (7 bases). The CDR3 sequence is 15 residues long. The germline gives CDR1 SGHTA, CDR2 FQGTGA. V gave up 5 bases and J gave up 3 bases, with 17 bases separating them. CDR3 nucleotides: TGTGCCAGCAGCCCGCACGAGCGGGGACACTACGAGCAGTACTTC. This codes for CASSPHERGHYEQYF.

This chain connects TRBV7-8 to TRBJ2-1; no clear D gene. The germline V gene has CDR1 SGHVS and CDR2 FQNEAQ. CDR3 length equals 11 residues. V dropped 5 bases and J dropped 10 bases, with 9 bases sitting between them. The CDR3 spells CASSPAWEQFF. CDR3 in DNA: TGTGCCAGCAGCCCCGCATGGGAGCAGTTCTTC.

Written as DNA, the CDR3 is TGCAGTGCTAGGGTGGCTAATGAAAAACTGTTTTTT. Its translation is CSARVANEKLFF. The chain employs TRBV20-1 and TRBJ1-4; D unclear. The V end was cut by 3 bases, the J end by 3 bases, with 5 bases between. CDR1 and CDR2 from the germline V gene are DFQATT and SNEGSKA (reference sequence). The CDR3 covers 12 residues.

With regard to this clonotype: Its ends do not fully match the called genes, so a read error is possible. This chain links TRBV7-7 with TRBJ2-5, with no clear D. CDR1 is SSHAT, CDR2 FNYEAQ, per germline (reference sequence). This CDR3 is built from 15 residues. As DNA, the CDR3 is TGTGCTAGCAGCTTATCCGGCACATACCAAGAGACCCAGTACTTC. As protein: CASSLSGTYQETQYF.

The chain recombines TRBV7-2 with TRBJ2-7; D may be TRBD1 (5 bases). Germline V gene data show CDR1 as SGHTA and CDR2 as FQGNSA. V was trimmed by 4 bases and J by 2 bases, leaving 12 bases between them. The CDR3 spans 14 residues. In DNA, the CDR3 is TGTGCCAGCAGCTCATTGGACATCCCCTACGAGCAGTACTTC. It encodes CASSSLDIPYEQYF.

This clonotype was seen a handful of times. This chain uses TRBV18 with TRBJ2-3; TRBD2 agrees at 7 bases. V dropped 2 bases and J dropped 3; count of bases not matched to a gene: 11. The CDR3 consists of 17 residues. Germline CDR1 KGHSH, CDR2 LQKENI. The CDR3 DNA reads TGTGCCAGCTCACCAAACCCTAGCGGAAGAGCGACAGATACGCAGTATTTT. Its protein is CASSPNPSGRATDTQYF.

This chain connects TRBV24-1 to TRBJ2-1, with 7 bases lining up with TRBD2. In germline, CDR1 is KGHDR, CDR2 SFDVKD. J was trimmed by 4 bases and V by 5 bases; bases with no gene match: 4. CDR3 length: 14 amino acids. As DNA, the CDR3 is TGTGCCACCAGTGGAGCGGGAAGGTACAATGAGCAGTTCTTC. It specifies CATSGAGRYNEQFF.